This T cell receptor (beta chain) derives from a study of response to subunit inactivated influenza vaccine. TCRdb reprocessed the RT-PCR reads with MiXCR, giving one entry per CDR3 protein. The repertoire holds fewer than 550,000 distinct CDR3 sequences, with 25% as singletons. Broader study findings: Each seasonal flu vaccination may recruit only limited new T cells, authors suggested.

Remarks on this clonotype: What it binds is unknown.

This receptor was taken from a man aged 45-65 years who received an inactivated influenza vaccine. Sequences were derived from CD4+ T cells sorted from PBMCs, sampled more than 4 days after vaccination.

Here the CDR3 reads CASSLTGAHYYEQYF. CDR3 in DNA: TGTGCCAGCAGCTTGACAGGGGCACATTACTACGAGCAGTACTTC. The rearrangement joins TRBV11-2 to TRBJ2-7, with 8 bases identical to TRBD1. The V segment lost 3 bases and the J segment 3 bases; nucleotides outside the gene matches: 7. The CDR3 loop spans 15 amino acids. Germline CDR1 SGHAT, CDR2 FQNNGV.